Each of the 4 T cell receptor beta chains below was sequenced from the same sample in a study of cytomegalovirus exposure and HLA in healthy donors. The PCR made use of 60 Vbeta and 13 Jbeta primers. The protocol was immunoSEQ multiplex PCR, while the TCRdb copy is restricted to in-frame clones and leaves out a portion. The sample carries 200,000 to 250,000 clones, 82% recorded once. The sequenced sample was PBMCs. The receptors were gathered from a woman in her forties in good health and CMV-seropositive.

The rearrangement links TRBV4-3 to TRBJ1-1; unclear D gene. Per germline, CDR1 LGHNA and CDR2 YSLEER. The V end lost 0 bases, the J end lost 3 bases, and 17 bases lay between the germline ends. This CDR3 contains 17 residues. The CDR3 DNA is TGCGCCAGCAGCCAAGATAGGACGGGGTCGGGGTACACTGAAGCTTTCTTT. Protein: CASSQDRTGSGYTEAFF.

This sequence joins TRBV2 and TRBJ2-1, with D maybe TRBD2 (6 bases). Trimming cost V 6 bases and J 10 bases, with 16 bases left between them. The CDR3 has 13 amino acids. The germline V gene has CDR1 SNHLY and CDR2 FYNNEI. The CDR3 reads CASRGDWTEEQFF. The CDR3 DNA reads TGTGCCAGCAGGGGGGACTGGACGGAGGAGCAGTTCTTC. Complete variable domain (other parts from reference TRBV2 and TRBJ2-1): EPEVTQTPSHQVTQMGQEVILRCVPISNHLYFYWYRQILGQKVEFLVSFYNNEISEKSEIFDDQFSVERPDGSNFTLKIRSTKLEDSAMYFCASRGDWTEEQFFGPGTRLTVL.

The CDR3 nucleotides read TGTGCCAGCAGCTTTGAACCTATGGGCACTAATGAAAAACTGTTTTTT. It is translated as CASSFEPMGTNEKLFF. The chain joins TRBV12-1 to TRBJ1-4; the table calls TRBD1, which could not be checked here. TRBV12-1 is termed a pseudogene. The CDR3 totals 16 residues.

The V gene is TRBV19, the J gene TRBJ1-1, with 8 bases fitting TRBD1. Germline loops: CDR1 LNHDA, CDR2 SQIVND (reference sequence). The CDR3 has 17 amino acids. Trimming removed 6 bases from V and 2 bases from J; junction bases left unmatched: 14. CDR3 nucleotides: TGTGCCAGTAGCGGTTGGGGGCAGGGGGCTGGTAACACTGAAGCTTTCTTT. It translates to CASSGWGQGAGNTEAFF.